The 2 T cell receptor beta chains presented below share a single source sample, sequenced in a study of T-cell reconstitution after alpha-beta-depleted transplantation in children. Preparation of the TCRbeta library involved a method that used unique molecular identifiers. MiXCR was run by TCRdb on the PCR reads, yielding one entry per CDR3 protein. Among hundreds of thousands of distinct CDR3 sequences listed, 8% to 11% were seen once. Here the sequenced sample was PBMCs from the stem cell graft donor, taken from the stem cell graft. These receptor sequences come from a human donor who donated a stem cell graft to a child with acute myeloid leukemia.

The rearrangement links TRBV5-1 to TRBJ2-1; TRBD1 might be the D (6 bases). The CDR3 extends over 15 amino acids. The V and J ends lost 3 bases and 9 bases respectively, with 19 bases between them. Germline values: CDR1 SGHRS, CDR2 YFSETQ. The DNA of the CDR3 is TGCGCCAGCAGCTCCGGGACATCCGTTTTGGGTGAGCAGTTCTTC. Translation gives CASSSGTSVLGEQFF.

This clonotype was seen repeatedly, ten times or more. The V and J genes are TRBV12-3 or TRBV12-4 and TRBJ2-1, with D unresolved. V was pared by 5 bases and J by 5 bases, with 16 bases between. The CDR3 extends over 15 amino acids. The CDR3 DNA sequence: TGTGCCAGCAGTCCTGCCTCCCGCTGGGACAATGAGCAGTTCTTC. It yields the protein CASSPASRWDNEQFF.